The rows below give T cell receptor beta chains drawn from one sample of a study of CD8 T cells in Susac syndrome. MiXCR was run by TCRdb on the immunoSEQ multiplex PCR reads, yielding one entry per CDR3 protein. The sample shows about 130,000 distinct CDR3 sequences, 90% to 95% of them seen only once. Specimen: CD8+ T cells from PBMCs. The source of these receptors is a human donor with Susac syndrome. CDR3s include the opening cysteine and the closing phenylalanine or tryptophan. Each record gives: J gene, V gene, CDR3 protein.

>TRBJ2-7|TRBV5-1
CASSLPGEQYF
>TRBJ2-7|TRBV30
CAWSVVIKEEQYF
>TRBJ2-3|TRBV29-1
CSSGQGSTDTQYF
>TRBJ2-7|TRBV30
CAWSVSYEQYF
>TRBJ1-2|TRBV4-3
CASSQDGGAPNYGYTF
>TRBJ1-5|TRBV7-9
CASSGNNQPQHF
>TRBJ2-3|TRBV7-9
CASSPGSLAGVWDTQYF
>TRBJ2-3|TRBV15
CATSPLTDTQYF
>TRBJ2-3|TRBV7-9
CASNPTDVDTDTQYF
>TRBJ1-5|TRBV7-8
CASSTTGQGFFQPQHF
>TRBJ1-2|TRBV7-9
CASSLADVWGYTF
>TRBJ2-7|TRBV14
CASSQESVGPGLLYEQYF
>TRBJ1-1|TRBV30
CAWIGVGKTEAFF
>TRBJ1-2|TRBV20-1
CSARDVGTGDAGYTF
>TRBJ2-7|TRBV24-1
CATSGSGDEQYF
>TRBJ2-7|TRBV29-1
CSVVEDKSSYEQYF
>TRBJ2-2|TRBV25-1
CASSDNTHTGELFF
>TRBJ2-3|TRBV27
CASSWDRSDTDTQYF
>TRBJ2-5|TRBV6-2/TRBV6-3
CASSQAAIQETQYF
>TRBJ2-7|TRBV27
CASSLLSGTLGYEQYF
>TRBJ1-2|TRBV29-1
CSVAGQGPRNYGYTF
>TRBJ1-2|TRBV12-5
CASGLEAYGYTF
>TRBJ1-5|TRBV20-1
CSATGEVSNQPQHF
>TRBJ2-1|TRBV20-1
CSASGQDSFYFLSEQFF
>TRBJ2-7|TRBV4-1
CASSQERGGVDEQYF
>TRBJ2-5|TRBV10-3
CAIKPGPLETQYF
>TRBJ2-7|TRBV6-2/TRBV6-3
CASLRGEIGEQYF
>TRBJ2-7|TRBV5-6
CASSIGQDYEQYF
>TRBJ1-3|TRBV28
CASRETYGNTIYF
>TRBJ1-1|TRBV13
CASSKMNTEAFF
>TRBJ2-5|TRBV29-1
CSGPSGGAEETQYF
>TRBJ2-1|TRBV20-1
CSAGGLATPYNEQFF
>TRBJ1-1|TRBV19
CASTLQGDTEAFF
>TRBJ2-3|TRBV12-3/TRBV12-4
CASSPDASPPASNTQYF
>TRBJ2-1|TRBV2
CASSEVHREVGEFF
>TRBJ2-6|TRBV12-3/TRBV12-4
CASSLTGGEDSGANVLTF
>TRBJ2-5|TRBV5-1
CASSVDPRAEETQYF
>TRBJ1-5|TRBV20-1
CSARDQGEVQPQHF
>TRBJ1-2|TRBV12-3/TRBV12-4
CASSFRGSNGYTF
>TRBJ2-5|TRBV7-9
CAGGTGSEETQYF
>TRBJ2-7|TRBV5-5
CASSPPSSSEQYF
>TRBJ2-2|TRBV6-1
CASSPYWDSSNTGELFF
>TRBJ2-3|TRBV3-1
CASSQVRVGWTDTQYF
>TRBJ2-1|TRBV30
CAWTDLDSYNEQFF
>TRBJ2-2|TRBV7-9
CASSPTRGGTNTGELFF
>TRBJ2-1|TRBV20-1
CSATPDLRGYNEQFF
>TRBJ2-6|TRBV27
CASSSGHRAGANVLTF
>TRBJ2-5|TRBV11-2
CASSLESGIAETQYF
>TRBJ2-5|TRBV5-5
CASREQSRETQYF
>TRBJ2-1|TRBV5-6
CASSSRQSGIEQFF
>TRBJ2-1|TRBV7-8
CASSLAGTGHDEQFF
>TRBJ2-7|TRBV2
CASGDRDSSYEQYF
>TRBJ1-5|TRBV30
CAWSPQNNQPQHF
>TRBJ1-1|TRBV7-9
CASRSADRWSEAFF
>TRBJ2-5|TRBV30
CAWSPLGETQYF